The next 16 T cell receptor beta chains were all read from a single sample in a study of shared clonotypes between healthy human individuals. The table came from immunoSEQ multiplex PCR; TCRdb's copy has only in-frame clones and leaves some out. The sample shows more than 2 million clones, about 95% of them seen only once. CD45RO-negative, CCR7-selected cells formed the naive CD8 fraction, which excluded terminally differentiated effector memory CD45RA+ cells. The sample taken for sequencing was naive CD8+ T cells sorted from blood. The receptors originated from a man aged 18 to 29 in good health.

This chain joins TRBV29-1 and TRBJ2-7, with 11 bases fitting TRBD1. Germline V gene lookup returns CDR1 SQVTM and CDR2 ANQGSEA. CDR3 length equals 12 residues. Trimming at V came to 7 bases and at J to 5 bases, leaving 4 bases not matched to a gene. The CDR3: CSGWDRGNEQYF. CDR3 bases: TGCAGCGGATGGGACAGGGGGAACGAGCAGTACTTC.

As concerns this clone: This sample includes further DNA sequences coding for the same CDR3. J is TRBJ1-1 and V is TRBV6-5; TRBD1 might be the D (6 bases). The CDR3 contains 13 residues. The germline CDR1 and CDR2 sequences are MNHEY and SVGAGI. The V end lost 6 bases, the J end lost 2 bases, and 10 bases lay between the germline ends. As DNA, the CDR3 is TGTGCCAGCAGCCAGACAGGTAACACTGAAGCTTTCTTT. Amino acid sequence: CASSQTGNTEAFF.

This chain connects TRBV5-3 to TRBJ1-5; no firm D call. TRBV5-3 is classed as an ORF, of uncertain function. The CDR3 runs 14 residues. The V end lost 3 bases, the J end lost 7 bases, and 14 bases lay between the germline ends. The CDR3 DNA sequence: TGTGCCAGAAGCTCAAAGGGTTTACGGCAGCCCCAGCATTTT. Its protein is CARSSKGLRQPQHF.

The chain combines TRBV7-8 with TRBJ2-5; TRBD2 is a possible D gene (7 bases). V lost 8 bases, J lost 5 bases, and 15 bases lay in between. Germline CDR1 is SGHVS and CDR2 is FQNEAQ. This CDR3 spans 13 amino acids. In nucleotides, the CDR3 is TGTGCCAGCCGGATCGGGGGGCCGGAGACCCAGTACTTC. Translating gives CASRIGGPETQYF. The full variable domain, in which reference TRBV7-8 and TRBJ2-5 provide the parts outside the CDR3, is GAGVSQSPRYKVAKRGQDVALRCDPISGHVSLFWYQQALGQGPEFLTYFQNEAQLDKSGLPSDRFFAERPEGSVSTLKIQRTQQEDSAVYLCASRIGGPETQYFGPGTRLLVL.

On this clone: The identical CDR3 is also encoded by other nucleotide sequences in the sample. The gene calls are TRBV7-2 and TRBJ1-5; the match to TRBD1 covers 9 bases. The V gene end was trimmed by 5 bases and the J gene end by 4 bases; junction bases not matched to a gene: 9. This CDR3 spans 16 amino acids. Germline CDR1 and CDR2: SGHTA and FQGNSA. CDR3 nucleotides: TGTGCCAGCAGCCCAAGGGACAGGGTTAGTAATCAGCCCCAGCATTTT. The encoded protein is CASSPRDRVSNQPQHF.

The chain links TRBV15 to TRBJ2-7, with D possibly being TRBD2 (5 bases). The CDR3 is 13 residues long. Trimming removed 5 bases at V and 3 bases at J, with 11 bases between. Germline-derived CDR1 and CDR2 are LNHNV and YYDKDF (reference sequence). CDR3 coding DNA: TGTGCCACCAGCCCGAGGGCCGGCTACGAGCAGTACTTC. Translated: CATSPRAGYEQYF.

CDR3 sequence: CASSELAGGRGQETQYF. In DNA form, the CDR3 reads TGTGCCAGCAGCGAGCTAGCGGGGGGACGAGGCCAAGAGACCCAGTACTTC. This chain joins TRBV7-9 and TRBJ2-5; 11 bases are a match to TRBD2. Trimming took 5 bases from V and 1 from J; bases not matched to a gene: 9. This CDR3 is 17 amino acids long. CDR1 SEHNR and CDR2 FQNEAQ come from the germline V gene (reference sequence).

Remarks on this clone: Other DNA sequences from this sample encode an identical CDR3 as well. The V call is TRBV4-1, the J call TRBJ2-7; D may be TRBD2 (6 bases). The CDR3 sequence is 14 residues long. The germline V gene encodes CDR1 MGHRA and CDR2 YSYEKL. V lost 1 base and J 3 bases, leaving 10 bases between the germline ends. The CDR3 nucleotides read TGCGCCAGCAGCCAAGTCGTCGGGGGCTACGAGCAGTACTTC. Its protein is CASSQVVGGYEQYF.

This chain links TRBV9 with TRBJ2-7; 10 positions match TRBD1. V lost 4 bases and J lost 7; bases outside the gene matches: 8. The germline gives CDR1 SGDLS, CDR2 YYNGEE. The CDR3 spans 14 residues. DNA for the CDR3: TGTGCCAGCAGCACTGGGACAGGGGTGGGGGAGCAGTACTTC. Protein: CASSTGTGVGEQYF.

The chain carries TRBV4-3 and TRBJ2-7; the match to TRBD2 covers 7 bases. Germline-derived CDR1 and CDR2 are LGHNA and YSLEER. The CDR3 runs 15 residues. V was pared by 0 bases and J by 5 bases, with 7 bases of the junction left unmatched. CDR3 loop: CASSQEWGGENEQYF. The CDR3 DNA sequence: TGCGCCAGCAGCCAAGAATGGGGAGGGGAAAACGAGCAGTACTTC.

The V and J genes are TRBV6-1 and TRBJ2-1, with 9 nucleotides matching TRBD2. The CDR3 runs to 19 residues. From germline, CDR1 is MNHNS and CDR2 SASEGT. Trimming cost V 4 bases and J 1 base; bases outside gene matches: 14. The CDR3 DNA is TGTGCCAGCAGTGGGGCGGGAGGGCCCCGGATTAGGTCCTACAATGAGCAGTTCTTC. Translation: CASSGAGGPRIRSYNEQFF.

This chain uses TRBV27 with TRBJ2-3; D is perhaps TRBD2 (6 bases). With 8 bases removed from V and 0 bases from J, the gap between germline ends came to 15 bases. The CDR3 sequence is 15 residues long. CDR1 is MNHEY and CDR2 is SMNVEV in the germline V gene (reference sequence). This chain's CDR3 is CASQPEGLSTDTQYF. The CDR3 DNA follows: TGTGCCAGCCAACCGGAGGGTTTAAGCACAGATACGCAGTATTTT.

As regards this clone: Other DNA sequences of this sample code for an identical CDR3. CDR3 nucleotides: TGCGCCAGCAGCCAAGGTCTCTCAGATACGCAGTATTTT. This sequence encodes CASSQGLSDTQYF. This chain connects TRBV4-1 to TRBJ2-3; no clear D. Germline V gene data show CDR1 as MGHRA and CDR2 as YSYEKL. The CDR3 is made up of 13 amino acids. The germline V and J ends were trimmed by 1 base and 4 bases, with 6 bases remaining between them.

This clone appeared once. The CDR3, as DNA: TGCAGCGCCTGGACTAGCGGGGACCAAGAGACCCAGTACTTC. Translation gives CSAWTSGDQETQYF. The chain recombines TRBV29-1 with TRBJ2-5, with TRBD2 matching 12 bases. This CDR3 is 14 amino acids long. CDR1 and CDR2 (germline): SQVTM, ANQGSEA. V lost 7 bases to trimming and J lost 0 bases; unmatched junction nucleotides: 3.

A word on this clone: In the same sample, other DNA sequences code for this CDR3. The chain couples TRBV10-3 to TRBJ1-4, with a tentative D call TRBD1 (5 bases). The CDR3 totals 15 residues. Trimming took off 2 bases at V and 3 bases at J, with 10 bases between the two ends. Germline V CDR1 and CDR2: ENHRY, SYGVKD. CDR3 sequence (DNA): TGTGCCATCAGTGAGACAGGAGGTCCTAATGAAAAACTGTTTTTT. Translated: CAISETGGPNEKLFF.

This rearrangement joins TRBV6-6 to TRBJ2-7; 10 positions agree with TRBD2. After removal of 4 bases from V and 7 bases from J, the junction contained 7 bases not matched to a gene. CDR1 and CDR2 (germline): MNHNY, SVGAGI (reference sequence). There are 14 residues in the CDR3. The CDR3 loop reads CASSLAGGGGEQYF. CDR3 nucleotide sequence: TGTGCCAGCAGTTTAGCGGGAGGAGGTGGTGAGCAGTACTTC.